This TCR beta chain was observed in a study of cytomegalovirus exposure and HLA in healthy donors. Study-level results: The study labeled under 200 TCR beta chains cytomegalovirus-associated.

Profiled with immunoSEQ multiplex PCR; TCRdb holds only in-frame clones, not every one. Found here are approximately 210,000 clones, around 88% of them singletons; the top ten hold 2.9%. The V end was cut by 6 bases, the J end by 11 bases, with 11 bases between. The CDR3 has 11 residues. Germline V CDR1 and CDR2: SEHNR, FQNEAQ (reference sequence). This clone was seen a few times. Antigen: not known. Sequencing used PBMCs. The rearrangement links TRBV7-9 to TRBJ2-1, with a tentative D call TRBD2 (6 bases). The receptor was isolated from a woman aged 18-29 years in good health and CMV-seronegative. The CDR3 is CASSPGTQQFF. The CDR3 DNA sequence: TGTGCCAGCAGTCCTGGGACTCAGCAGTTCTTC.